The rows below give T cell receptor beta chains drawn from one sample of a study of T cells expressing NK-cell markers. With the 5' RACE reads reprocessed, TCRdb shows one record per CDR3 protein and no DNA. The sample totals around 180,000 distinct CDR3 sequences; its top ten clones hold about 19%. The sample was blood T cells: a sorted CD56 or NKG2C T cell subset, CD4+ or CD8+ T cells, or bulk PBMC T cells (not recorded which). These receptors all stem from a man aged 18 to 69 in good health. Each CDR3 is given with its conserved first and last residue.

J gene,V gene,CDR3 protein
TRBJ2-3,TRBV5-1,CASSGGQADTQYF
TRBJ2-5,TRBV13,CASSPAAEETQYF
TRBJ2-1,TRBV5-6,CASSSGLGLEVF
TRBJ2-3,TRBV12-3/TRBV12-4,CASSFLTGGSDTQYF
TRBJ2-1,TRBV12-2,CASRLVGEGLSSYNEQFF
TRBJ2-7,TRBV7-2,CASSLGAGAAYEQYF
TRBJ2-7,TRBV14,CASSQEAGLNYEQYF
TRBJ1-2,TRBV19,CASSILLGGGYTF
TRBJ1-5,TRBV30,CAWSVKSSNQPQHF
TRBJ2-1,TRBV27,CASSLHGSSYNEQFF
TRBJ1-2,TRBV3-1,CASSPFPDRTLGYTF
TRBJ2-5,TRBV14,CASSRYDRGTEKTQYF
TRBJ1-5,TRBV28,CASRTSVNQPQHF
TRBJ2-3,TRBV6-1,CASSLRGVHGTDTQYF
TRBJ1-2,TRBV27,CASSSWTGGSYGYTF
TRBJ2-7,TRBV7-9,CASSFVERGNWDEQYF
TRBJ1-6,TRBV30,CAWSTGWDGDSPLHF
TRBJ2-7,TRBV7-9,CASSGGQGAQSYEQYF
TRBJ2-3,TRBV23-1,CASSQISQRNTDTQYF
TRBJ2-7,TRBV6-5,CASSFDRGSGEQYF
TRBJ2-7,TRBV27,CASSFRGQGNEQYF
TRBJ2-1,TRBV6-1,CASSPSGNEQFF
TRBJ2-7,TRBV9,CASSVDPSSSPYEQYF
TRBJ2-5,TRBV11-2,CASSLPFGNQETQYF
TRBJ2-1,TRBV7-9,CASSSTSGADNEQFF
TRBJ1-3,TRBV29-1,CSVEVDTGSGNTIYF
TRBJ1-1,TRBV7-9,CASSSRDSTEAFF